Listed here is a single TCR beta chain. Additional DNA sequences in this sample encode the identical CDR3. The data derive from a study of blood T cell repertoires in COVID-19. The CDR3 contains 13 residues. Germline V gene data show CDR1 as SGHAT and CDR2 as FQNNGV. Trimming stripped 4 bases from V and 3 bases from J, with 9 bases between. Method: immunoSEQ multiplex PCR; TCRdb's copy keeps in-frame clones and lacks some. The table includes some 200,000 clones, roughly 77% detected once. This chain connects TRBV11-2 to TRBJ2-5, with a possible D match to TRBD2 (6 bases). The sequencing input was PBMCs or T cells enriched from blood (not recorded which). The receptor was isolated from a man between 40 and 49 years old who had recovered from COVID-19. Here the CDR3 reads CASSSGLKETQYF. CDR3 nucleotides: TGTGCCAGCAGCTCCGGACTAAAAGAGACCCAGTACTTC.